These 26 T cell receptor beta chains came from one sample sequenced in a study of blood T cell repertoires in COVID-19. The repertoire was sequenced with immunoSEQ multiplex PCR; TCRdb's copy has only in-frame clones and lacks some. The data hold about 220,000 clones, with about nine tenths observed a single time. Sequencing was done on a sample of PBMCs or T cells enriched from blood (not recorded which). These receptors were collected from a woman between 40 and 55 years old with acute COVID-19.

The chain joins TRBV9 to TRBJ1-1; TRBD1 agrees at 8 bases. The CDR3 length is 14 residues. The germline V gene has CDR1 SGDLS and CDR2 YYNGEE. Unmatched junction bases numbered 10, after V lost 4 bases and J lost 8 bases. CDR3 nucleotide sequence: TGTGCCAGCAGCCCTGTCCCCGGACAGGGCGAAGCTTTCTTT. Residues: CASSPVPGQGEAFF. Supplemented by reference TRBV9 and TRBJ1-1, the full variable domain reads DSGVTQTPKHLITATGQRVTLRCSPRSGDLSVYWYQQSLDQGLQFLIQYYNGEERAKGNILERFSAQQFPDLHSELNLSSLELGDSALYFCASSPVPGQGEAFFGQGTRLTVV.

The chain uses TRBV5-1 and TRBJ2-1, with D hard to call. This CDR3 has 13 residues. Germline assignment: CDR1 SGHRS and CDR2 YFSETQ. V gave up 0 bases and J gave up 2 bases, with 3 bases separating them. The CDR3 region has the DNA TGCGCCAGCAGCTTGGACACCTACAATGAGCAGTTCTTC. Amino acids: CASSLDTYNEQFF.

The rearrangement uses TRBV25-1 and TRBJ1-2; 8 bases agree with TRBD1. The CDR3 runs to 15 residues. Germline V gene sequence: CDR1 MGHDK, CDR2 SYGVNS. The ends lost 3 bases at V and 4 bases at J; junction bases unmatched: 7. This CDR3 is CASSDFPTGGYGYTF. The CDR3 DNA sequence: TGTGCCAGCAGTGACTTTCCAACAGGGGGCTATGGCTACACCTTC.

This clone has just one count. This chain connects TRBV7-9 to TRBJ1-4; possibly TRBD1 for D (5 bases). The CDR3 is made up of 15 amino acids. Trimming left V 3 bases short and J 7 bases short, with 15 bases between. Germline CDR1 and CDR2: SEHNR and FQNEAQ (reference sequence). The CDR3 nucleotides read TGTGCCAGCAGCTTTTACAGGTCGATAAGTGAAAAACTGTTTTTT. Its protein product is CASSFYRSISEKLFF.

V is TRBV5-1 and J is TRBJ2-5; 14 nucleotides agree with TRBD2. J lost 5 bases, V lost 0 bases, and 6 bases had no gene match. Per germline, CDR1 SGHRS and CDR2 YFSETQ. The CDR3 sequence is 17 residues long. DNA of the CDR3: TGCGCCAGCAGCTTGGGACTAGCGGGGGGGTCGTGGGAGACCCAGTACTTC. It translates to CASSLGLAGGSWETQYF.

The rearrangement uses TRBV18 and TRBJ2-7; 10 bases align to TRBD2. The ends lost 2 bases at V and 12 bases at J; junction bases unmatched: 13. The CDR3 sequence is 15 residues long. Germline V gene data show CDR1 as KGHSH and CDR2 as LQKENI. CDR3 sequence (DNA): TGTGCCAGCTCACCAGGGCCTAGCGGGGGCGATCAGCGGTACGTC. Encoded protein: CASSPGPSGGDQRYV.

The chain is built from TRBV25-1 and TRBJ2-7; tentatively, D is TRBD2 (6 bases). V lost 11 bases to trimming and J lost 4 bases, with 15 bases between them. The CDR3 has 12 amino acids. Germline CDR1 MGHDK, CDR2 SYGVNS. CDR3 sequence: CAVKKEGYEQYF. The DNA of the CDR3 is TGTGCCGTGAAAAAGGAGGGTTACGAGCAGTACTTC.

The V call is TRBV30, the J call TRBJ1-1; D is ambiguous. The CDR3 covers 17 residues. Trimming stripped 0 bases from V and 1 base from J, with 18 bases between. Germline V gene sequence: CDR1 GTSNPN, CDR2 SVGIG (reference sequence). This CDR3 reads CAWSVQVGLRANTEAFF. In nucleotides, the CDR3 is TGTGCCTGGAGTGTACAAGTAGGACTCCGCGCGAACACTGAAGCTTTCTTT.

The chain carries TRBV2 and TRBJ1-1; 9 nucleotides match TRBD1. Germline V CDR1 and CDR2: SNHLY, FYNNEI. The CDR3 is 14 residues long. Unmatched junction bases numbered 15, after V lost 8 bases and J lost 11 bases. For the CDR3, the DNA is TGTGCCAGCCGCAAGACAGGGGGTGAAATGGCGGCTTTCTTT. It is translated as CASRKTGGEMAAFF.

The chain links TRBV7-2 to TRBJ1-4; no clear D gene. This CDR3 spans 16 amino acids. Trimming pared 2 bases from V and 0 bases from J, leaving 10 bases between. Germline V CDR1 and CDR2: SGHTA, FQGNSA. The CDR3 loop reads CASSLRSPATNEKLFF. DNA of the CDR3: TGTGCCAGCAGCTTACGTAGTCCTGCAACTAATGAAAAACTGTTTTTT.

The chain is built from TRBV7-3 and TRBJ1-2, with a tentative D call TRBD1 (5 bases). The V and J ends lost 3 bases and 3 bases respectively, with 14 bases between them. Germline V gene sequence: CDR1 SGHTA, CDR2 FQGTGA. CDR3 length: 15 residues. In DNA form, the CDR3 reads TGTGCCAGCAGCTTGGGAAGGGGCAGCGACTATGGCTACACCTTC. It translates to CASSLGRGSDYGYTF.

This chain uses TRBV6-5 with TRBJ1-6, with TRBD1 matching 8 bases. V lost 9 bases and J lost 8; bases outside the gene matches: 6. Germline loops: CDR1 MNHEY, CDR2 SVGAGI. The CDR3 sequence is 13 residues long. This CDR3 reads CASWAGGDSPLHF. CDR3 bases: TGTGCCAGTTGGGCAGGGGGCGATTCACCCCTCCACTTT.

V usage is TRBV27 and J usage is TRBJ1-4, with D perhaps matching TRBD1 (5 bases). Germline CDR1 and CDR2: MNHEY and SMNVEV (reference sequence). CDR3 length: 13 amino acids. V was clipped by 6 bases and J by 8 bases, with 13 bases between them. CDR3 nucleotide sequence: TGTGCCAGCAGACCCCAGGGAGGAGAAAAACTGTTTTTT. It is translated as CASRPQGGEKLFF. Variable domain in full (rest from reference TRBV27 and TRBJ1-4): EAQVTQNPRYLITVTGKKLTVTCSQNMNHEYMSWYRQDPGLGLRQIYYSMNVEVTDKGDVPEGYKVSRKEKRNFPLILESPSPNQTSLYFCASRPQGGEKLFFGSGTQLSVL.

The J gene is TRBJ1-2, the V gene TRBV9; D unresolved. This CDR3 is 12 amino acids long. V was shortened by 4 bases and J by 6 bases, with 10 bases between the two germline ends. Germline lookup yields CDR1 SGDLS and CDR2 YYNGEE. The CDR3 coding sequence is TGTGCCAGCAGCTCGAGGCGGGATGGCTACACCTTC. Encoded protein: CASSSRRDGYTF.

V gene TRBV7-8 combines with J gene TRBJ2-7; D is perhaps TRBD1 (6 bases). Per germline, CDR1 SGHVS and CDR2 FQNEAQ. Deletions cut 5 bases from V and 7 bases from J, with 12 bases between. The CDR3 loop spans 12 amino acids. The CDR3 sequence: CASSPDRIEQYF. DNA for the CDR3: TGTGCCAGCAGCCCCGACAGGATTGAGCAGTACTTC. The variable domain in full, with the rest retrieved from reference TRBV7-8 and TRBJ2-7, is GAGVSQSPRYKVAKRGQDVALRCDPISGHVSLFWYQQALGQGPEFLTYFQNEAQLDKSGLPSDRFFAERPEGSVSTLKIQRTQQEDSAVYLCASSPDRIEQYFGPGTRLTVT.

In its sample, this clone was seen a few times. The chain links TRBV25-1 to TRBJ2-1; TRBD2 matches at 7 bases. In germline, CDR1 is MGHDK, CDR2 SYGVNS. Unmatched junction bases numbered 9, after V lost 5 bases and J lost 8 bases. CDR3 length: 14 amino acids. The CDR3 nucleotides are TGTGCCAGCAGTACTGCGGGGGATAGCCATGAGCAGTTCTTC. Translating it yields CASSTAGDSHEQFF.

The chain recombines TRBV7-2 with TRBJ2-1; the D gene is possibly TRBD1 (6 bases). From germline, CDR1 is SGHTA and CDR2 FQGNSA. V was pared by 3 bases and J by 9 bases, with 21 bases between. This CDR3 is 16 amino acids long. CDR3 coding DNA: TGTGCCAGCAGCTTTTTTCCCAAGGGGACAATTGGTGAGCAGTTCTTC. Encoded protein: CASSFFPKGTIGEQFF.

The genes are TRBV3-1 (or the pseudogene TRBV3-2) and TRBJ1-3, with 8 nucleotides matching TRBD1. The CDR3 is made up of 16 amino acids. Trimming removed 1 base from V and 4 bases from J; junction bases left unmatched: 6. Germline assignment: CDR1 LGHDT and CDR2 YNNKEL (reference sequence). The CDR3 loop is CASSQGLGTGGNTIYF. In nucleotides, the CDR3 is TGTGCCAGCAGCCAAGGCCTTGGGACAGGAGGAAACACCATATATTTT.

The chain recombines TRBV27 with TRBJ1-2; 9 positions match TRBD1. This CDR3 comprises 14 residues. The V and J ends lost 5 bases and 4 bases, in that order; junction bases with no gene match: 5. Germline V gene data show CDR1 as MNHEY and CDR2 as SMNVEV (reference sequence). The CDR3 sequence is CASSGGTGPYGYTF. The CDR3 coding sequence is TGTGCCAGCAGTGGGGGGACAGGGCCCTATGGCTACACCTTC.

The genes are TRBV3-1 (or the pseudogene TRBV3-2) and TRBJ2-5; TRBD1 might be the D (6 bases). The CDR3 sequence is 16 residues long. V was shortened by 1 base and J by 5 bases, with 17 bases between the two germline ends. Germline CDR1 and CDR2: LGHDT and YNNKEL (reference sequence). The CDR3 DNA reads as TGTGCCAGCAGCCAAGCTGGCACAGGGAGCCGTGAGACCCAGTACTTC. Amino acid sequence: CASSQAGTGSRETQYF.

The chain is built from TRBV13 and TRBJ1-2, with 8 positions matching TRBD1. The germline V gene encodes CDR1 PRHDT and CDR2 FYEKMQ (reference sequence). The V gene end was trimmed by 5 bases and the J gene end by 5 bases; junction bases not matched to a gene: 13. CDR3 length: 16 amino acids. The CDR3 region is CASSTTQGAGRYGYTF. CDR3 DNA: TGTGCCAGCAGCACTACCCAGGGGGCGGGGAGATATGGCTACACCTTC.

V and J are TRBV11-2 and TRBJ1-1; 10 positions match TRBD1. J gave up 4 bases and V 6 bases, and 5 bases lay outside the gene matches. CDR3 size: 14 residues. Germline V gene sequence: CDR1 SGHAT, CDR2 FQNNGV. This CDR3 reads CASRTGGGSTEAFF. CDR3 DNA sequence: TGTGCCAGCAGGACAGGGGGCGGGAGCACTGAAGCTTTCTTT.

The chain couples TRBV19 to TRBJ1-1; 7 bases are shared with TRBD1. J lost 7 bases, V lost 3 bases, and 5 bases had no gene match. Germline values: CDR1 LNHDA, CDR2 SQIVND (reference sequence). CDR3 length: 13 amino acids. CDR3 amino acids: CASSIRRGLEAFF. The CDR3 DNA is TGTGCCAGTAGTATTCGTAGGGGGCTTGAAGCTTTCTTT.

This rearrangement joins TRBV5-1 to TRBJ2-1; 11 positions agree with TRBD1. The CDR3 extends over 16 amino acids. CDR1 and CDR2 from the germline V gene are SGHRS and YFSETQ. V lost 5 bases and J lost 7; bases outside the gene matches: 11. CDR3 loop: CASRRDPGQGVNEQFF. CDR3 nucleotides: TGCGCCAGCAGACGTGATCCGGGACAGGGGGTAAATGAGCAGTTCTTC.

The chain uses TRBV4-2 and TRBJ1-1; tentative D call: TRBD1 (6 bases). The CDR3 runs to 15 residues. V lost 0 bases and J 3 bases, leaving 11 bases between the germline ends. In germline, CDR1 is LGHNA, CDR2 YNFKEQ. CDR3 protein: CASSQDQGRDTEAFF. Here the CDR3 DNA reads TGTGCCAGCAGCCAAGATCAGGGGAGGGACACTGAAGCTTTCTTT.

The V gene is TRBV30, the J gene TRBJ1-3; 7 bases are shared with TRBD1. Trimming removed 2 bases from V and 6 bases from J; junction bases left unmatched: 4. The CDR3 contains 13 residues. Germline V CDR1 and CDR2: GTSNPN, SVGIG (reference sequence). Here the CDR3 reads CAWSITGVNTIYF. The CDR3 nucleotides read TGTGCCTGGAGTATCACAGGGGTAAACACCATATATTTT.